A single sample gave rise to the 18 T cell receptor beta chains below, sequenced in a study of blood T cells in healthy people across ages (dated by TCRdb to the mid-2010s). The library relied on 5' RACE. The sample was run on an Illumina HiSeq 2500. A second PCR of about 6 to 12 cycles was performed with a sample-barcoded 5' primer and a J-beta primer mix. TCRdb redid the processing of the public reads, applying fastp at Q25 and MiXCR, and retained in-frame beta chains. CDR3 protein sequences are deduplicated, and each keeps its most common genes and DNA. The sample includes over 450,000 distinct CDR3 sequences, with approximately 25% observed a single time. Roughly 9.4% of the sample is in the top ten clones. This sample also appeared in a second study, on T cells of mothers and their children.

Sequencing used blood. The receptors shown here come from a boy younger than 18 in good health.

The chain combines TRBV4-1 with TRBJ1-4, with D possibly matching TRBD1 (5 bases). Trimming took off 3 bases at V and 7 bases at J, with 12 bases between the two ends. Germline assignment: CDR1 MGHRA and CDR2 YSYEKL. CDR3 length: 14 amino acids. CDR3 loop: CASSQGELAEKLFF. The CDR3 region has the DNA TGCGCCAGCAGCCAGGGGGAGCTCGCTGAAAAACTGTTTTTT.

In this sample, this clonotype turned up a few times. The V gene is TRBV2, the J gene TRBJ1-4, with no clear D. V lost 5 bases and J lost 8, with 15 bases in between. The germline V gene encodes CDR1 SNHLY and CDR2 FYNNEI. The CDR3 covers 14 residues. The CDR3 bases are TGTGCCAGCAGTATGCGACACGGCGGGGAAAAACTGTTTTTT. Its translation is CASSMRHGGEKLFF. The complete variable domain, with remaining parts taken from reference TRBV2 and TRBJ1-4, reads EPEVTQTPSHQVTQMGQEVILRCVPISNHLYFYWYRQILGQKVEFLVSFYNNEISEKSEIFDDQFSVERPDGSNFTLKIRSTKLEDSAMYFCASSMRHGGEKLFFGSGTQLSVL.

The rearrangement uses TRBV7-9 and TRBJ2-3; 7 bases line up with TRBD1. Germline V gene data show CDR1 as SEHNR and CDR2 as FQNEAQ (reference sequence). With 4 bases clipped from V and 6 bases from J, the junction kept 10 bases outside the gene matches. The CDR3 extends over 15 amino acids. CDR3: CASSSTGKATDTQYF. The CDR3 nucleotides are TGTGCCAGCAGCTCGACAGGGAAAGCCACTGATACGCAGTATTTT.

This clonotype was seen at least ten times. V gene TRBV12-3 or TRBV12-4 combines with J gene TRBJ2-3; 11 positions match TRBD2. This CDR3 has 16 residues. With 1 base clipped from V and 0 bases from J, the junction kept 0 bases outside the gene matches. As DNA, the CDR3 is TGTGCCAGCAGTTTAGGACTAGCGGGGAGCACAGATACGCAGTATTTT. The encoded protein is CASSLGLAGSTDTQYF.

This chain joins TRBV7-9 and TRBJ1-2; no clear D gene. Trimming removed 3 bases at V and 7 bases at J, with 9 bases between. The CDR3 consists of 12 residues. CDR1 and CDR2 from the germline V gene are SEHNR and FQNEAQ (reference sequence). The CDR3 DNA is TGTGCCAGCAGCTTTCGTGACACTGGCTACACCTTC. It encodes CASSFRDTGYTF.

There are a few counts of this clonotype. The chain employs TRBV27 and TRBJ2-3; tentatively, D is TRBD1 or TRBD2 (5 bases each). The CDR3 is 17 residues long. The ends were cut back, 2 bases at V and 2 bases at J, with 17 bases in the middle. Germline CDR1 is MNHEY and CDR2 is SMNVEV (reference sequence). The CDR3 sequence: CASSLNPHGTNTDTQYF. The CDR3 DNA is TGTGCCAGCAGTTTAAATCCCCACGGGACCAACACAGATACGCAGTATTTT.

The chain combines TRBV7-2 with TRBJ1-3; D call uncertain. The V and J ends lost 5 bases and 6 bases respectively, with 8 bases between them. The CDR3 covers 12 residues. CDR1 is SGHTA, CDR2 FQGNSA, per germline. In DNA, the CDR3 is TGTGCCAGCAGCCCGTCGTTAAACACCATATATTTT. It specifies CASSPSLNTIYF.

The rearrangement links TRBV4-1 to TRBJ2-1; TRBD2 aligns across 8 bases. Germline lookup yields CDR1 MGHRA and CDR2 YSYEKL. The CDR3 has 15 residues. Losses at the gene ends were 0 bases for V and 8 bases for J; bases not matched to a gene: 6. The CDR3 bases are TGCGCCAGCAGCCAAGATGGACTAGCTGACGATGAGCAGTTCTTC. Protein sequence: CASSQDGLADDEQFF.

This clonotype was counted at least ten times. The chain recombines TRBV11-3 with TRBJ2-1; 8 nucleotides align to TRBD2. After removal of 6 bases from V and 2 bases from J, the junction contained 3 bases not matched to a gene. This CDR3 contains 14 residues. Germline values: CDR1 SGHNT, CDR2 YENEEA. CDR3 nucleotide sequence: TGTGCCAGCAGGACTAGCGACACCTACAATGAGCAGTTCTTC. Translated, it gives CASRTSDTYNEQFF. Full variable domain (rest looked up from reference TRBV11-3 and TRBJ2-1): EAGVVQSPRYKIIEKKQPVAFWCNPISGHNTLYWYLQNLGQGPELLIRYENEEAVDDSQLPKDRFSAERLKGVDSTLKIQPAELGDSAVYLCASRTSDTYNEQFFGPGTRLTVL.

A few counts support this clonotype. The rearrangement joins TRBV20-1 to TRBJ1-4, with D maybe TRBD1 (5 bases). The CDR3 has 14 residues. Germline CDR1 DFQATT, CDR2 SNEGSKA (reference sequence). V lost 1 base to trimming and J lost 7 bases, with 13 bases between them. CDR3 in amino acids: CSARALGGIEKLFF. CDR3 nucleotides: TGCAGTGCTAGAGCGCTGGGGGGGATTGAAAAACTGTTTTTT.

This clonotype showed up just a few times. The chain is built from TRBV25-1 and TRBJ2-5; D possibly corresponds to TRBD1 (6 bases). V lost 4 bases, J lost 3 bases, and 12 bases lay in between. CDR1 MGHDK and CDR2 SYGVNS come from the germline V gene. The CDR3 has 14 residues. As DNA, the CDR3 is TGTGCCAGCAGTGCTCGGGACACCAAAGAGACCCAGTACTTC. It yields the protein CASSARDTKETQYF.

V usage is TRBV15 and J usage is TRBJ1-3; D is perhaps TRBD1 (5 bases). V lost 8 bases and J lost 4, with 15 bases in between. In germline, CDR1 is LNHNV, CDR2 YYDKDF (reference sequence). CDR3 size: 14 residues. The CDR3 sequence is CATSGRGDGNTIYF. The CDR3 coding sequence is TGTGCCACCTCGGGACGGGGTGACGGAAACACCATATATTTT.

V is TRBV19 and J is TRBJ2-1; 8 bases line up with TRBD2. With V trimmed by 6 bases and J by 4 bases, 8 bases remained unmatched. Germline V gene sequence: CDR1 LNHDA, CDR2 SQIVND (reference sequence). The CDR3 contains 15 residues. CDR3 loop: CASSLGGTRYNEQFF. The CDR3 DNA is TGTGCCAGTAGCCTAGGGGGGACTAGATACAATGAGCAGTTCTTC.

This clonotype was detected only a few times. This chain joins TRBV18 and TRBJ2-5; D unclear. The DNA end is more similar to TRBJ2-1, so the J call may be wrong. The germline V gene has CDR1 KGHSH and CDR2 LQKENI. The CDR3 is 14 residues long. This CDR3 reads CASSPLPSANEQFF. DNA for the CDR3: TGTGCCAGCTCACCTTTGCCTTCCGCGAATGAGCAGTTCTTC.

In its sample, this clonotype was seen many times. This sequence joins TRBV7-3 and TRBJ2-5; a possible D gene is TRBD2 (5 bases). Trimming shortened V by 5 bases and J by 0 bases, and 13 bases separated the two germline ends. This CDR3 region has 15 residues. Germline values: CDR1 SGHTA, CDR2 FQGTGA. CDR3 nucleotides: TGTGCCAGCAGCCAAAGCCCCGGGGACCAAGAGACCCAGTACTTC. It is translated as CASSQSPGDQETQYF.

This clonotype was found a few times. This rearrangement joins TRBV7-2 to TRBJ2-7; 7 nucleotides agree with TRBD2. After removal of 0 bases from V and 2 bases from J, the junction contained 10 bases not matched to a gene. Germline-derived CDR1 and CDR2 are SGHTA and FQGNSA. CDR3 length: 17 residues. The chain's CDR3 is CASSLAKMGGAPYEQYF. The CDR3 bases are TGTGCCAGCAGCTTAGCGAAAATGGGAGGGGCCCCCTACGAGCAGTACTTC.

This clonotype has only a few counts. The CDR3 protein is CASSYSIVPYEQYF. For the CDR3, the DNA is TGTGCCAGCAGTTACTCGATCGTGCCCTACGAGCAGTACTTC. The chain is built from TRBV6-5 and TRBJ2-5; the D is unclear. Matching the DNA end better, TRBJ2-7 makes the J call doubtful. Germline CDR1 reads MNHEY; CDR2 reads SVGAGI. The CDR3 has 14 residues.

This clonotype has a handful of counts. This sequence joins TRBV7-6 and TRBJ2-5; TRBD2 is a possible D gene (7 bases). V was shortened by 3 bases and J by 4 bases, with 27 bases between the two germline ends. Germline CDR1 reads SGHVS; CDR2 reads FNYEAQ. This CDR3 is built from 19 residues. This CDR3 reads CASSLGTTGKGIFRETQYF. CDR3 nucleotides: TGTGCCAGCAGCTTGGGGACTACAGGGAAGGGGATATTTCGAGAGACCCAGTACTTC.